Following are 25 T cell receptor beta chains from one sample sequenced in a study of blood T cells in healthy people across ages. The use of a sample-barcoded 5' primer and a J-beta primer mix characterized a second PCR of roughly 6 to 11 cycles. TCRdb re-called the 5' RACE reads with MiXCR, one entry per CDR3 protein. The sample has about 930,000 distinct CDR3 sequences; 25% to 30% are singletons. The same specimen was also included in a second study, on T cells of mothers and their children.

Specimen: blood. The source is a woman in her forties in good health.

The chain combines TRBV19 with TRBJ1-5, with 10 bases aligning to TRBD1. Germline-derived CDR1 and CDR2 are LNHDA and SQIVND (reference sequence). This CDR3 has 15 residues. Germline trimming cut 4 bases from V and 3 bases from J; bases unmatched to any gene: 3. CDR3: CASSTDRGDNQPQHF. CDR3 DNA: TGTGCCAGTAGTACGGACAGGGGGGACAATCAGCCCCAGCATTTT.

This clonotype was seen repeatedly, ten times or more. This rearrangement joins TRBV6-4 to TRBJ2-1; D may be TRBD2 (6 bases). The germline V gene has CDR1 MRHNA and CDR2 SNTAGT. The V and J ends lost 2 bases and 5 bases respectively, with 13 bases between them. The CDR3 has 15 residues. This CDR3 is CASSDKGGGNNEQFF. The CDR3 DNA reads TGTGCCAGCAGTGACAAGGGCGGCGGGAACAATGAGCAGTTCTTC.

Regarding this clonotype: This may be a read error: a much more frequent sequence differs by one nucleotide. The chain's CDR3 is CASTPDWEQYF. In DNA form, the CDR3 reads TGTGCCAGCACACCGGACTGGGAGCAGTACTTC. The V call is TRBV7-8, the J call TRBJ2-7, with a tentative D call TRBD2 (5 bases). Germline CDR1 reads SGHVS; CDR2 reads FQNEAQ. The CDR3 extends over 11 amino acids. V lost 7 bases and J 7 bases, leaving 11 bases between the germline ends.

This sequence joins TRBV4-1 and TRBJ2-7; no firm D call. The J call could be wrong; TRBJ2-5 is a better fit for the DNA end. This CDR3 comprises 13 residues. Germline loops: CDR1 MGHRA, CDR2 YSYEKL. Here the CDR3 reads CASSQTQDETQYF. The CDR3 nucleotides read TGCGCCAGCAGCCAAACCCAGGATGAGACCCAGTACTTC.

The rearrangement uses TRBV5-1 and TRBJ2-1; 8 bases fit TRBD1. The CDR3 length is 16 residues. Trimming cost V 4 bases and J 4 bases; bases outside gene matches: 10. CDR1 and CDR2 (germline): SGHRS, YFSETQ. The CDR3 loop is CASSQDREVRYNEQFF. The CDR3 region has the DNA TGCGCCAGCAGCCAGGACAGGGAGGTTCGGTACAATGAGCAGTTCTTC.

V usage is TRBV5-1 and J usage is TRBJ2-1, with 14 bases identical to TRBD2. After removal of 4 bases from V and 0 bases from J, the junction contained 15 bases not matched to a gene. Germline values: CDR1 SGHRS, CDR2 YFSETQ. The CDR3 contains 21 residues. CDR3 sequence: CASSRGLAGAGAILSYNEQFF. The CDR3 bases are TGCGCCAGCAGCCGGGGACTAGCGGGGGCCGGGGCCATTCTCTCCTACAATGAGCAGTTCTTC.

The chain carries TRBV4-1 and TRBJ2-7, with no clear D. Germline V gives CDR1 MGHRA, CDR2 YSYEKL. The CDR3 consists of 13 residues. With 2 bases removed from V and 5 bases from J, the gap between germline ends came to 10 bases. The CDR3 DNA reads TGCGCCAGCAGCCAATGGGTTTCGGACGAGCAGTACTTC. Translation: CASSQWVSDEQYF.

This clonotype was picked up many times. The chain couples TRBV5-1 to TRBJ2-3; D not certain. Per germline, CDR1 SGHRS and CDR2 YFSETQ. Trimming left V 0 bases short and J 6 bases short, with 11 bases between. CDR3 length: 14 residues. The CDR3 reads CASSLGVPTDTQYF. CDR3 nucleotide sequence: TGCGCCAGCAGCTTGGGAGTTCCGACGGATACGCAGTATTTT. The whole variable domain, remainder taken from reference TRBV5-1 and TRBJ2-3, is KAGVTQTPRYLIKTRGQQVTLSCSPISGHRSVSWYQQTPGQGLQFLFEYFSETQRNKGNFPGRFSGRQFSNSRSEMNVSTLELGDSALYLCASSLGVPTDTQYFGPGTRLTVL.

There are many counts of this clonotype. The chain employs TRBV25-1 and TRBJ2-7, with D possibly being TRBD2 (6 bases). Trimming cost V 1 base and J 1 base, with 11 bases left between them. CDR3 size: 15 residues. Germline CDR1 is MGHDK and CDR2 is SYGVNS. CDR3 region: CASSESAGLSYEQYF. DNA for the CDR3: TGTGCCAGCAGTGAATCGGCGGGACTGTCCTACGAGCAGTACTTC.

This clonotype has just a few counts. In nucleotides, the CDR3 is TGTGCCAGCAGCTTACCCTGGGACAGCTCCCACCTTGGCTATGGCTACACCTTC. Encoded protein: CASSLPWDSSHLGYGYTF. This sequence joins TRBV7-9 and TRBJ1-2, with 7 positions matching TRBD1. The junction had 16 bases not matched to a gene; V was cut back by 2 bases and J by 4 bases. CDR3 length: 18 amino acids. Germline CDR1 reads SEHNR; CDR2 reads FQNEAQ (reference sequence).

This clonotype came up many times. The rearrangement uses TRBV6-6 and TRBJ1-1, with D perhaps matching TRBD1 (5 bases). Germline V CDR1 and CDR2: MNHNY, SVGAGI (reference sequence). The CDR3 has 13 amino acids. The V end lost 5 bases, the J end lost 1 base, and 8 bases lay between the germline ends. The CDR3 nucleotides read TGTGCCAGCAGTACAGACAGGAACACTGAAGCTTTCTTT. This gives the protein CASSTDRNTEAFF.

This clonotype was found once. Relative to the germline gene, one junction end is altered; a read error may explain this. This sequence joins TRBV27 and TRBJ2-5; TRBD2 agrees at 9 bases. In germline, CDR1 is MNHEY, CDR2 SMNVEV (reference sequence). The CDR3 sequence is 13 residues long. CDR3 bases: TGTGCCAGCAGTTTCTTCGCGGGGGGGCCCCAGGACTTC. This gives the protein CASSFFAGGPQDF.

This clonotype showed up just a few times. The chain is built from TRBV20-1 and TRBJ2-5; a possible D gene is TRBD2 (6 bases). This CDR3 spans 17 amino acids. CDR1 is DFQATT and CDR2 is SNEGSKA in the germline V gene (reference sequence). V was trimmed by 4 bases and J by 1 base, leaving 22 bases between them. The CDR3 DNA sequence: TGCAGTGCTAAGGGAGGAGGGTTGTTGGGGGTCCAAGAGACCCAGTACTTC. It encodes CSAKGGGLLGVQETQYF.

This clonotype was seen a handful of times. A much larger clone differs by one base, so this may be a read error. This CDR3 reads CAWSGLAGVGNEQFF. The CDR3 bases are TGTGCCTGGAGTGGATTGGCGGGGGTAGGGAATGAGCAGTTCTTC. The chain couples TRBV30 to TRBJ2-1; 7 bases map to TRBD2. CDR3 length: 15 residues. The junction had 10 bases not matched to a gene; V was cut back by 1 base and J by 7 bases. Germline loops: CDR1 GTSNPN, CDR2 SVGIG (reference sequence).

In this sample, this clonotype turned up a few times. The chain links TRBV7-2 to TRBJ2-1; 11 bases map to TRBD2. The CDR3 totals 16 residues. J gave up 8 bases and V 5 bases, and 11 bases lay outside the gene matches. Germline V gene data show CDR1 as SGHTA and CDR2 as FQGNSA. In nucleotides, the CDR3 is TGTGCCAGCAGCCGGACCGTAGCGGGGGGGCCCTATGAGCAGTTCTTC. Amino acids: CASSRTVAGGPYEQFF.

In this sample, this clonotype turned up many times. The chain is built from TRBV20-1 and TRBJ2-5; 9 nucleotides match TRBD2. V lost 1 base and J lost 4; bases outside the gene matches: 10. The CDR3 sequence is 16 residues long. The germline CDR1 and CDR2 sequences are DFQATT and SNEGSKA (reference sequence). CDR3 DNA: TGCAGTGCTAGAGGTTTTGCGGGACTAGCCTTAGAGACCCAGTACTTC. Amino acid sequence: CSARGFAGLALETQYF.

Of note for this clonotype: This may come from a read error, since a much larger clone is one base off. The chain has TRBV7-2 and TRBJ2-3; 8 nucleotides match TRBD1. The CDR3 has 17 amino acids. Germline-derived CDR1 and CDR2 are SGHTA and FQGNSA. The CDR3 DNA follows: TGTGCCGGCAGCTTACAGGGGGGAAAGTTGCATCGAGATACGCAGTATTTT. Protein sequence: CAGSLQGGKLHRDTQYF.

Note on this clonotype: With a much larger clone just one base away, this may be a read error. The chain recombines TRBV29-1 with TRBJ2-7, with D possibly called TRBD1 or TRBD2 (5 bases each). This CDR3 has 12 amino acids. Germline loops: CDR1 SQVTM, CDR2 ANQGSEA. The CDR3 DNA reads TGCAGCGCCGGAGGACAAGCCTACAAGCAGTACTTC. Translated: CSAGGQAYKQYF.

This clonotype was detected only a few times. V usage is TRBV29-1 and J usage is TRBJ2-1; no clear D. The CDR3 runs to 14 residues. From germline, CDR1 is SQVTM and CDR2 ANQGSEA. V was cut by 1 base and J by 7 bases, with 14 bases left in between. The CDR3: CSVEVMGLGNEQFF. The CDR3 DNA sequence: TGCAGCGTTGAAGTCATGGGGTTGGGGAATGAGCAGTTCTTC.

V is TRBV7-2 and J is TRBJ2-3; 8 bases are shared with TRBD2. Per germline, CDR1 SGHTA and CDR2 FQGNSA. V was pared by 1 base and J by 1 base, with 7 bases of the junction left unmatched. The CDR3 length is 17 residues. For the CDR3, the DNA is TGTGCCAGCAGCTTAGAGCCCAGCGGGGGTGGCACAGATACGCAGTATTTT. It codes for CASSLEPSGGGTDTQYF.

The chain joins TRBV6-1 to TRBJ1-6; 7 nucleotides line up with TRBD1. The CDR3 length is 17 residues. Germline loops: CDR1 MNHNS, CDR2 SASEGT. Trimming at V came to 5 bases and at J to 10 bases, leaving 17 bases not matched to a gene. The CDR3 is CASSLRGGTVENSPLHF. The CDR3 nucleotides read TGTGCCAGCAGTCTCCGGGGAGGGACAGTTGAAAACTCACCCCTCCACTTT.

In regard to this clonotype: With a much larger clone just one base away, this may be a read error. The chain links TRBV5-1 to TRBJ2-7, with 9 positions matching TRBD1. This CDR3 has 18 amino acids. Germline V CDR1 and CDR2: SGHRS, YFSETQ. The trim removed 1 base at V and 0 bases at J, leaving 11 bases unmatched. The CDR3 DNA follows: TGCGCCAGCAGCTTGACGGGACAGGGCCGATTTAGCTCCTACGAGCAGTACTTC. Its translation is CASSLTGQGRFSSYEQYF.

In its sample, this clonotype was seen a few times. CDR3 nucleotides: TGTGCCAGCAGAGAGACAGGGTGGAACACTGAAGCTTTCTTT. Translating gives CASRETGWNTEAFF. V gene TRBV12-3 or TRBV12-4 combines with J gene TRBJ1-1, with 7 bases identical to TRBD1. After removal of 6 bases from V and 1 base from J, the junction contained 5 bases not matched to a gene. CDR3 length: 14 residues.

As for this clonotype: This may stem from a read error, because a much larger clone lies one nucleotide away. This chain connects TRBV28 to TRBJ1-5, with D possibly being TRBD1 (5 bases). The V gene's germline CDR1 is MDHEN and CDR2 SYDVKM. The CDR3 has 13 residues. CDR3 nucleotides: TGTGCCTGCAGTTCGGGGGGTCGGGAGCCCCAGCATTTT. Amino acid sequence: CACSSGGREPQHF.

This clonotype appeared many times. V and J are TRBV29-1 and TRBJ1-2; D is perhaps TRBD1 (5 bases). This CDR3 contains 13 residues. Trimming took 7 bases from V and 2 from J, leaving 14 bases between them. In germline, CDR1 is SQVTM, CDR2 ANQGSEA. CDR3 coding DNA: TGCAGCGCGTCCGGACAACTCAACTATGGCTACACCTTC. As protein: CSASGQLNYGYTF.